The 8 T cell receptor beta chains reported below all come from one sample, sequenced in a study of neurological immune-mediated disorders. Via MiXCR, TCRdb re-called the 5' RACE reads, giving one row per CDR3 protein. Here the sample spans tens of thousands of distinct CDR3 sequences, roughly 17% being singletons. Sequencing was carried out using CD8+ T cells from blood. The origin of the receptors is a woman aged 18-29 years with multiple sclerosis.

This clonotype was picked up many times. J is TRBJ2-1 and V is TRBV4-1; 11 nucleotides line up with TRBD2. The trim removed 1 base at V and 0 bases at J, leaving 11 bases unmatched. This CDR3 has 20 amino acids. Germline assignment: CDR1 MGHRA and CDR2 YSYEKL. CDR3 nucleotide sequence: TGCGCCAGCAGCCAAGGGGGGGGGACTAGCGGCGGGAGCTCCTACAATGAGCAGTTCTTC. It encodes CASSQGGGTSGGSSYNEQFF.

This clonotype has a count of ten or more. V and J are TRBV7-9 and TRBJ1-2; 7 bases align to TRBD1. The CDR3 is made up of 13 amino acids. Germline values: CDR1 SEHNR, CDR2 FQNEAQ (reference sequence). The trim removed 3 bases at V and 6 bases at J, leaving 4 bases unmatched. The CDR3 nucleotides are TGTGCCAGCAGCTTGGGCCAGGGGGATGGCTACACCTTC. Translated, it gives CASSLGQGDGYTF.

This clonotype was seen many times. This chain joins TRBV7-8 and TRBJ1-2; the D gene is possibly TRBD1 (6 bases). CDR3 size: 17 residues. Germline CDR1 reads SGHVS; CDR2 reads FQNEAQ. Between the trimmed V and J ends, which lost 7 bases and 1 base, there was a span of 22 bases. The CDR3 region is CASTRQNNREYNYGYTF. The CDR3 nucleotides are TGTGCCAGCACCCGACAGAACAACAGGGAATATAACTATGGCTACACCTTC.

This clonotype was detected ten times or more. CDR3 DNA sequence: TGTGCCAGCAGCTTAGTTGCAGGAGCCCCGGGCACCGGGGAGCTGTTTTTT. Its translation: CASSLVAGAPGTGELFF. V usage is TRBV7-8 and J usage is TRBJ2-2; D gene uncertain. V was shortened by 1 base and J by 4 bases, with 16 bases between the two germline ends. The CDR3 runs 17 residues. From germline, CDR1 is SGHVS and CDR2 FQNEAQ.

This clonotype was detected ten times or more. The chain has TRBV27 and TRBJ1-2, with D possibly being TRBD1 (5 bases). This CDR3 is 13 amino acids long. The V end lost 3 bases, the J end lost 7 bases, and 12 bases lay between the germline ends. Germline V lookup: CDR1 MNHEY, CDR2 SMNVEV (reference sequence). The chain's CDR3 is CASSLAPGFGYTF. DNA for the CDR3: TGTGCCAGCAGTTTGGCTCCAGGGTTTGGCTACACCTTC.

The chain recombines TRBV12-3 or TRBV12-4 with TRBJ1-1; maybe TRBD1 (6 bases). V was clipped by 10 bases and J by 5 bases, with 26 bases between them. CDR3 length: 16 residues. The CDR3 nucleotides read TGTGCCAACCGCCCCCCTTCCGGGACACCGTGGACTGAAGCTTTCTTT. This codes for CANRPPSGTPWTEAFF.

This clonotype appeared many times. The chain recombines TRBV28 with TRBJ1-5, with D tentatively TRBD1 (6 bases). The V end was cut by 6 bases, the J end by 7 bases, with 16 bases between. CDR3 size: 14 residues. Germline V CDR1 and CDR2: MDHEN, SYDVKM. The CDR3: CASRPTGSAQPQHF. The CDR3 nucleotides read TGTGCCAGCAGGCCAACAGGGTCCGCACAGCCCCAGCATTTT. Using reference TRBV28 and TRBJ1-5 for the parts outside the CDR3, the full variable domain is DVKVTQSSRYLVKRTGEKVFLECVQDMDHENMFWYRQDPGLGLRLIYFSYDVKMKEKGDIPEGYSVSREKKERFSLILESASTNQTSMYLCASRPTGSAQPQHFGDGTRLSIL.

By share, this clonotype counts as medium-sized. The chain combines TRBV7-8 with TRBJ1-1, with D unresolved. This CDR3 contains 15 residues. The V gene lost 6 bases and the J gene lost 5 bases, with 19 bases spanning the gap. Germline V gene sequence: CDR1 SGHVS, CDR2 FQNEAQ. The CDR3, as DNA: TGTGCCAGCAGGCCATATGAGGGAGTCGGGACTGAAGCTTTCTTT. Translation gives CASRPYEGVGTEAFF.